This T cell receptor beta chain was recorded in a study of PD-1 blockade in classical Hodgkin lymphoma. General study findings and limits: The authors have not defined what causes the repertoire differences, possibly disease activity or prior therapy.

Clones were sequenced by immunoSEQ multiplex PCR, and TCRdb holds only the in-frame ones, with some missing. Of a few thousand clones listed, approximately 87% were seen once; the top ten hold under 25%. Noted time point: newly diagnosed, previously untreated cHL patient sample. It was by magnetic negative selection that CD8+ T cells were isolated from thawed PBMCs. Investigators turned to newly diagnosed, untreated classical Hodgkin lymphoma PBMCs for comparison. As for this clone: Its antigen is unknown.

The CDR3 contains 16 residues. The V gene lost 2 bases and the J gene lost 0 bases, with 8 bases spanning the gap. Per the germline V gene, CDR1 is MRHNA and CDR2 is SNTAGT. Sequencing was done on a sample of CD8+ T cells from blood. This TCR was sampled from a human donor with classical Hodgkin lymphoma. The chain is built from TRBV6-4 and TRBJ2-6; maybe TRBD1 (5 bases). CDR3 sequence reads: CASSDDSPSGANVLTF. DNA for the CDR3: TGTGCCAGCAGTGACGACAGCCCCTCTGGGGCCAACGTCCTGACTTTC.